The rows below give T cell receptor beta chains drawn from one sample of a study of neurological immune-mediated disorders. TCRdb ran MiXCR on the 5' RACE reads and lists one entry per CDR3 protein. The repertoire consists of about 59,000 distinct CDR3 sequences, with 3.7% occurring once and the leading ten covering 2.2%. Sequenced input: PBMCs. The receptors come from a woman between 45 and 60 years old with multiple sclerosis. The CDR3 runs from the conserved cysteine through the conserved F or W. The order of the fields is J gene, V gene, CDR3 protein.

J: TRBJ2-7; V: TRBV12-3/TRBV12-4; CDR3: CASSQAADRFKTSYEQYF
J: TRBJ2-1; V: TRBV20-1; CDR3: CSAPNWREAHREQFF
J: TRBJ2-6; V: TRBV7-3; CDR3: CASSFQRPQYGANVLTF
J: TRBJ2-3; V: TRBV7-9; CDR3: CASSFSPGTGGADTQYF
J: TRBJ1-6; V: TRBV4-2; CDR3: CASSQDLGLLGDSPLHF
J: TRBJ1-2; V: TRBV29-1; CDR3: CSARQVDYGYTF
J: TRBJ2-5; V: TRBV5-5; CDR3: CASSRRGSGETQYF
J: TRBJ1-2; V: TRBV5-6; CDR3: CASSFLRSRVTYGYTF
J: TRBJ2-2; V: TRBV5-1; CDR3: CASSLMTDTYTGELFF
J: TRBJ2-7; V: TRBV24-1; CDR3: CATSPGTGYSYEQYF
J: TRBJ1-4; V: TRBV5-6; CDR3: CASSSGQKPNEKLFF
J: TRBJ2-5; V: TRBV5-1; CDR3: CASSLLAGGTQYF
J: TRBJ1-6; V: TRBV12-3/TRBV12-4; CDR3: CASSRQEDRRSPLHF
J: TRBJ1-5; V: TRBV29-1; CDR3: CSVVLVGTAHQPQHF
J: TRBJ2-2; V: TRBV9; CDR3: CASSGGQGETGELFF
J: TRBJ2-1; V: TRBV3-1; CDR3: CASSQFQDQENEQFF
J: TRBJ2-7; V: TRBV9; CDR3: CASSSPYYEQYF
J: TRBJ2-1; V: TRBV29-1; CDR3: CSVLSGSFNEQFF
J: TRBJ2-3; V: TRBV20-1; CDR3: CSAVVLAGTDTQYF
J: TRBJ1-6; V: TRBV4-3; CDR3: CASSQDEGLSPLNF
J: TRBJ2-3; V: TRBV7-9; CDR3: CASSLHGAGVITDTQYF
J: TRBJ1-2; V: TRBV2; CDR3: CASSEALGGSGKDVF
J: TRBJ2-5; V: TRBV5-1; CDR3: CASSLQGETQYF
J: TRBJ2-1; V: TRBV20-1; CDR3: CSAREGTSGEQFF
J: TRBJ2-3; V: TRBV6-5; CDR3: CASCRQGASGPDTQYF
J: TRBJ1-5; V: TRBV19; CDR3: CASRTGNQPQHF
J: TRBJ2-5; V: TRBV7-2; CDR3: CASSPRRRGLETQYF
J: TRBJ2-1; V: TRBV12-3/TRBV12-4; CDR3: CASSFGLAYNEQFF
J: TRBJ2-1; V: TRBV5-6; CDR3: CASSLPGPDGVNEQFF
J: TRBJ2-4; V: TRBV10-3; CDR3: CAIMNPGPSDIQYF
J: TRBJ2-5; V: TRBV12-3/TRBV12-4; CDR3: CASSSQGVKETQYF
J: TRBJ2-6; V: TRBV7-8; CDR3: CASSLDRQQNVLTF